This TCR beta chain was captured in a study of radiotherapy plus CTLA-4 blockade in lung cancer. About the research overall: Objective responses emerged in 15% to 20% of patients, and 25% to 40% attained disease control. Findings and limits, study-wide: Interferon-beta and early blood T cell clone dynamics reportedly predicted response best.

Focal radiation and CTLA-4 blockade (ipilimumab) were tested in chemo-refractory metastatic non-small-cell lung cancer patients. Sequencing was performed with immunoSEQ multiplex PCR; in TCRdb, only in-frame clones are kept and a portion is missing. Of fewer than 65,000 clones listed, roughly 77% are singletons. About this clone: The antigen remains unidentified. At the DNA level, this CDR3 is encoded by other sequences in the same sample as well.

This specimen consisted of peripheral blood, obtained from a patient treated with radiotherapy plus ipilimumab. This TCR came from a human donor with non-small cell lung cancer who had a complete response to radiotherapy plus ipilimumab.

The CDR3 coding sequence is TGTGCCAGCAGCTTAAGGGCATATGGGGGGGAAGCTGCCGAGCAGTACTTC. This translates into CASSLRAYGGEAAEQYF. V is TRBV7-2 and J is TRBJ2-7; 7 bases fit TRBD2. The length of the CDR3 is 17 residues. V shed 2 bases and J 6 bases; nucleotides not matched to a gene: 16. Germline V CDR1 and CDR2: SGHTA, FQGNSA.